Each of the 30 T cell receptor beta chains below was sequenced from the same sample in a study of shared clonotypes between healthy human individuals. Libraries were prepared by immunoSEQ multiplex PCR; TCRdb keeps only in-frame clonotypes and omits some of them. The table lists millions of clones, roughly 94% of them singletons. Sequenced: naive CD4+ T cells sorted from blood. The sample's subset: CD45RA+ positively selected. Receptor source: a man between 18 and 35 years old in good health.

The gene calls are TRBV29-1 and TRBJ2-3; D ambiguous. CDR1 SQVTM and CDR2 ANQGSEA come from the germline V gene. The CDR3 is 15 residues long. Deletions cut 7 bases from V and 0 bases from J, with 17 bases between. For the CDR3, the DNA is TGCAGCGCCCCCCCTATAGGGCCTAGCACAGATACGCAGTATTTT. Protein product: CSAPPIGPSTDTQYF.

The chain has TRBV29-1 and TRBJ1-3; 7 bases match TRBD1. After removal of 7 bases from V and 4 bases from J, the junction contained 10 bases not matched to a gene. This CDR3 comprises 14 residues. Germline lookup yields CDR1 SQVTM and CDR2 ANQGSEA. CDR3 nucleotide sequence: TGCAGCGGCGCGACAGGGACGGGGGGAAACACCATATATTTT. Translating gives CSGATGTGGNTIYF.

Concerning this clone itself: This sample includes further DNA sequences coding for the same CDR3. The chain joins TRBV7-2 to TRBJ1-5, with no clear D. Germline V CDR1 and CDR2: SGHTA, FQGNSA. The CDR3 spans 13 residues. Trimming cost V 6 bases and J 1 base, with 7 bases left between them. The CDR3 sequence: CASSRDSNQPQHF. Written as DNA, the CDR3 is TGTGCCAGCAGTCGCGACAGCAATCAGCCCCAGCATTTT.

Remarks on this clone: Germline and junction disagree at one end, which may indicate a read error. The chain recombines TRBV5-6 with TRBJ2-3; D not resolved. Germline V gives CDR1 SGHDT, CDR2 YYEEEE. This CDR3 spans 13 amino acids. The chain's CDR3 is CASSFYSTDTQYF. CDR3 nucleotide sequence: TGTGCCAGCAGCTTTTACAGCACGGATACGCAGTATTTT.

The chain couples TRBV27 to TRBJ2-5, with TRBD2 matching 8 bases. Germline V gene lookup returns CDR1 MNHEY and CDR2 SMNVEV (reference sequence). The V and J ends lost 4 bases and 4 bases, in that order; junction bases with no gene match: 5. CDR3 length: 14 residues. CDR3 in DNA: TGTGCCAGCAGTTCCTCCGGGACTAGAGAGACCCAGTACTTC. Translated, it gives CASSSSGTRETQYF.

On this clone: This CDR3 is also generated by other DNA sequences in the sample. J is TRBJ1-1 and V is TRBV5-1; 7 bases fit TRBD1. The germline V gene has CDR1 SGHRS and CDR2 YFSETQ. The CDR3 runs 15 residues. After removal of 0 bases from V and 2 bases from J, the junction contained 4 bases not matched to a gene. Here the CDR3 DNA reads TGCGCCAGCAGCTTGGTGGCAGGGGGAAACACTGAAGCTTTCTTT. Translation gives CASSLVAGGNTEAFF.

The V and J genes are TRBV25-1 and TRBJ2-7; D is unresolved. V lost 1 base to trimming and J lost 6 bases, with 16 bases between them. The germline gives CDR1 MGHDK, CDR2 SYGVNS. CDR3 length: 15 amino acids. This CDR3 is CASSESTVFGGEQYF. Written as DNA, the CDR3 is TGTGCCAGCAGTGAATCTACGGTCTTCGGTGGCGAGCAGTACTTC.

V and J are TRBV2 and TRBJ2-7, with a possible D match to TRBD2 (5 bases). V was cut by 2 bases and J by 7 bases, with 12 bases left in between. CDR1 is SNHLY, CDR2 FYNNEI, per germline. The CDR3 spans 13 residues. Here the CDR3 DNA reads TGTGCCAGCAGTGAACTATACACGGGGGAGCAGTACTTC. It is translated as CASSELYTGEQYF.

The chain joins TRBV27 to TRBJ1-5; D unclear. Germline V gene sequence: CDR1 MNHEY, CDR2 SMNVEV (reference sequence). V was cut by 5 bases and J by 0 bases, with 14 bases left in between. The CDR3 totals 16 residues. The CDR3: CASSPANGVSNQPQHF. Written as DNA, the CDR3 is TGTGCCAGCAGTCCCGCCAATGGGGTTAGCAATCAGCCCCAGCATTTT.

As regards this clone: Other DNA sequences in the sample encode the same CDR3. V usage is TRBV18 and J usage is TRBJ2-1, with 10 bases matching TRBD1. Trimming took 6 bases from V and 2 from J; bases not matched to a gene: 4. CDR1 is KGHSH and CDR2 is LQKENI in the germline V gene. The CDR3 length is 15 residues. The CDR3 DNA reads as TGTGCCAGCTCTTCTGGACAGGGGGCCTACAATGAGCAGTTCTTC. Translation gives CASSSGQGAYNEQFF.

The gene calls are TRBV30 and TRBJ2-1; D possibly corresponds to TRBD2 (7 bases). Looked up from germline, CDR1 is GTSNPN and CDR2 is SVGIG (reference sequence). Trimming shortened V by 0 bases and J by 7 bases, and 13 bases separated the two germline ends. The CDR3 totals 14 residues. The chain's CDR3 is CAWSVQGGKNEQFF. The CDR3, as DNA: TGTGCCTGGAGTGTACAGGGAGGGAAAAATGAGCAGTTCTTC. The full variable domain, its missing parts supplied by reference TRBV30 and TRBJ2-1, is SQTIHQWPATLVQPVGSPLSLECTVEGTSNPNLYWYRQAAGRGLQLLFYSVGIGQISSEVPQNLSASRPQDRQFILSSKKLLLSDSGFYLCAWSVQGGKNEQFFGPGTRLTVL.

The chain is built from TRBV12-5 and TRBJ1-5, with 10 bases identical to TRBD1. The germline CDR1 and CDR2 sequences are LGHNT and FRNRAP. V trimming: 5 bases; J trimming: 2 bases; junction bases outside the gene matches: 15. The CDR3 is made up of 19 amino acids. The chain's CDR3 is CASGTSDRGRIKRNQPQHF. The CDR3 coding sequence is TGTGCTAGTGGTACCAGTGACAGGGGGCGAATTAAACGCAATCAGCCCCAGCATTTT.

The chain joins TRBV29-1 to TRBJ2-7; D remains ambiguous. This CDR3 has 13 residues. Trimming cost V 3 bases and J 2 bases, with 11 bases left between them. Germline V gives CDR1 SQVTM, CDR2 ANQGSEA. The CDR3 spells CSVEYGDPYEQYF. DNA for the CDR3: TGCAGCGTTGAGTACGGTGACCCCTACGAGCAGTACTTC.

The rearrangement uses TRBV30 and TRBJ2-7; no clear D. The CDR3 spans 12 residues. CDR1 GTSNPN and CDR2 SVGIG come from the germline V gene (reference sequence). V lost 2 bases and J 5 bases, leaving 10 bases between the germline ends. The CDR3 protein is CAWSQQTDEQYF. The CDR3 DNA reads TGTGCCTGGAGTCAGCAAACGGACGAGCAGTACTTC.

Comment on this clone: The same CDR3 can be traced to other DNA sequences in this sample. V gene TRBV5-1 combines with J gene TRBJ2-7; 9 bases align to TRBD1. V shed 0 bases, J shed 3 bases, and the junction held 1 base outside the gene matches. The germline V gene has CDR1 SGHRS and CDR2 YFSETQ. CDR3 length: 14 residues. CDR3 nucleotides: TGCGCCAGCAGCTTGGAGGACAGGGGCTACGAGCAGTACTTC. This encodes CASSLEDRGYEQYF.

Regarding this clone: One end of the junction varies from germline; a read error may be responsible. The chain joins TRBV7-2 to TRBJ2-7; 9 positions match TRBD2. This CDR3 comprises 15 residues. Germline V gives CDR1 SGHTA, CDR2 FQGNSA. The CDR3 bases are TGTGCCAGCAGTTTAGTGCGGGGGGGGACCTACGAGCAGTACTTC. It specifies CASSLVRGGTYEQYF.

The chain employs TRBV2 and TRBJ2-7; D unresolved. Trimming cost V 11 bases and J 0 bases, with 11 bases left between them. Per the germline V gene, CDR1 is SNHLY and CDR2 is FYNNEI. This CDR3 spans 12 amino acids. The CDR3 spells CAGGMFSYEQYF. CDR3 nucleotides: TGTGCCGGTGGGATGTTCTCCTACGAGCAGTACTTC.

The chain combines TRBV7-2 with TRBJ2-7, with 8 nucleotides matching TRBD1. There are 13 residues in the CDR3. V trimming: 5 bases; J trimming: 4 bases; junction bases outside the gene matches: 4. Looked up from germline, CDR1 is SGHTA and CDR2 is FQGNSA. The CDR3 region is CASSRTGGYEQYF. The DNA for the CDR3 is TGTGCCAGCAGCCGAACAGGGGGTTACGAGCAGTACTTC.

V is TRBV11-3 and J is TRBJ2-3, with 8 bases lining up with TRBD1. Germline V gene sequence: CDR1 SGHNT, CDR2 YENEEA. V lost 8 bases to trimming and J lost 3 bases; unmatched junction nucleotides: 7. CDR3 length equals 14 residues. The CDR3 is CASGRGQGTDTQYF. DNA of the CDR3: TGTGCCAGCGGTAGAGGACAGGGAACAGATACGCAGTATTTT. The full variable domain, in which reference TRBV11-3 and TRBJ2-3 provide the parts outside the CDR3, is EAGVVQSPRYKIIEKKQPVAFWCNPISGHNTLYWYLQNLGQGPELLIRYENEEAVDDSQLPKDRFSAERLKGVDSTLKIQPAELGDSAVYLCASGRGQGTDTQYFGPGTRLTVL.

The V and J genes are TRBV5-1 and TRBJ2-1; no firm D call. This CDR3 has 15 residues. V was pared by 0 bases and J by 3 bases, with 10 bases between. Germline V gives CDR1 SGHRS, CDR2 YFSETQ. The CDR3 loop reads CASSLVGENYNEQFF. In DNA form, the CDR3 reads TGCGCCAGCAGCTTGGTAGGTGAGAACTACAATGAGCAGTTCTTC.

The chain combines TRBV30 with TRBJ1-6, with unresolved D. This CDR3 region has 17 residues. Germline CDR1 is GTSNPN and CDR2 is SVGIG (reference sequence). Trimming removed 0 bases from V and 6 bases from J, with 18 bases in between. The CDR3 loop reads CAWSVRGTWFSNSPLHF. DNA of the CDR3: TGTGCCTGGAGTGTACGTGGCACCTGGTTCAGTAATTCACCCCTCCACTTT.

Only one count was recorded for this clone. V usage is TRBV10-2 and J usage is TRBJ2-7, with 10 bases lining up with TRBD2. Germline CDR1 reads WSHSY; CDR2 reads SAAADI. The V segment lost 7 bases and the J segment 2 bases; nucleotides outside the gene matches: 5. The CDR3 covers 14 residues. The CDR3 reads CASIASGRPYEQYF. CDR3 in DNA: TGCGCCAGCATCGCTAGCGGGAGACCCTACGAGCAGTACTTC.

CDR3 sequence reads: CASSLTGNKAFF. The CDR3 DNA reads TGTGCCAGCAGCCTAACAGGGAACAAGGCTTTCTTT. The V gene is TRBV6-5, the J gene TRBJ1-1, with TRBD1 as a possible D gene (6 bases). There are 12 residues in the CDR3. CDR1 MNHEY and CDR2 SVGAGI come from the germline V gene. Trimming removed 6 bases from V and 11 bases from J, with 16 bases in between.

The chain recombines TRBV6-5 with TRBJ2-1; 8 bases fit TRBD1. This CDR3 is built from 15 residues. J gave up 7 bases and V 4 bases, and 9 bases lay outside the gene matches. Germline-derived CDR1 and CDR2 are MNHEY and SVGAGI. The CDR3 region is CASSSLERQGNEQFF. Here the CDR3 DNA reads TGTGCCAGCAGTTCCCTCGAGAGACAGGGGAATGAGCAGTTCTTC.

The J gene is TRBJ2-7, the V gene TRBV10-2; D may be TRBD2 (7 bases). The germline V gene encodes CDR1 WSHSY and CDR2 SAAADI. V was pared by 11 bases and J by 2 bases, with 13 bases between. This CDR3 is built from 12 residues. The CDR3 region has the DNA TGCGCCGCGCAGGGGAGGGCCTACGAGCAGTACTTC. Translating it yields CAAQGRAYEQYF.

As concerns this clone: This CDR3 is also generated by other DNA sequences in the sample. The CDR3 spells CASSLGQGGYGYTF. In DNA form, the CDR3 reads TGCGCCAGCAGCTTGGGGCAGGGTGGCTATGGCTACACCTTC. J is TRBJ1-2 and V is TRBV5-1, with D possibly being TRBD1 (5 bases). This CDR3 comprises 14 residues. Trimming took 0 bases from V and 4 from J, leaving 10 bases between them. The germline CDR1 and CDR2 sequences are SGHRS and YFSETQ.

The chain carries TRBV6-1 and TRBJ2-7; 7 positions match TRBD2. In germline, CDR1 is MNHNS, CDR2 SASEGT. Trimming took 11 bases from V and 3 from J; bases not matched to a gene: 10. This CDR3 contains 13 residues. The CDR3 region is CAFREVRYYEQYF. The DNA of the CDR3 is TGTGCCTTTCGGGAGGTCCGGTACTACGAGCAGTACTTC.

The chain links TRBV27 to TRBJ2-2; D gene uncertain. This CDR3 has 13 residues. CDR1 MNHEY and CDR2 SMNVEV come from the germline V gene (reference sequence). V shed 2 bases and J shed 5 bases, with 6 bases lying between them. CDR3 amino acids: CASSLMGTGELFF. CDR3 nucleotide sequence: TGTGCCAGCAGTTTAATGGGGACCGGGGAGCTGTTTTTT.

On this clone itself: Additional DNA sequences in this sample encode the identical CDR3. This chain uses TRBV7-9 with TRBJ1-4; D gene uncertain. Per germline, CDR1 SEHNR and CDR2 FQNEAQ (reference sequence). The V and J ends lost 3 bases and 6 bases respectively, with 5 bases between them. This CDR3 spans 12 amino acids. CDR3 DNA sequence: TGTGCCAGCAGCTTCCTCGATGAAAAACTGTTTTTT. Translated, it gives CASSFLDEKLFF.

In its sample, this clone was seen a few times. The same CDR3 is also encoded by other DNA sequences in this sample. The chain uses TRBV5-1 and TRBJ1-1; no firm D call. Germline V gene lookup returns CDR1 SGHRS and CDR2 YFSETQ. Trimming pared 1 base from V and 1 base from J, leaving 5 bases between. The CDR3 totals 13 residues. The CDR3 DNA follows: TGCGCCAGCAGCTTGACGGGGAACACTGAAGCTTTCTTT. Protein: CASSLTGNTEAFF.